This T cell receptor (beta chain) appears in the sequencing data of a study of cytomegalovirus exposure and HLA in healthy donors. The PCR was carried out with 60 Vbeta primers and 13 Jbeta primers. Sequencing was performed with immunoSEQ multiplex PCR; in TCRdb, only in-frame clones are kept and a portion is missing. In the table there are 120,000 or so clones, 70% to 80% of which are singletons. This TCR derives from a man aged 35-49 years in good health and CMV-seropositive. The source material was PBMCs.

CDR3 sequence (DNA): TGTGCCAGCAGCCTCTCCCCGGGGGGCAACAATGAGCAGTTCTTC. Residues: CASSLSPGGNNEQFF. V gene TRBV7-7 combines with J gene TRBJ2-1, with a weak D call TRBD2 (7 bases). CDR1 SSHAT and CDR2 FNYEAQ come from the germline V gene (reference sequence). Trimming removed 5 bases from V and 5 bases from J, with 16 bases in between. This CDR3 spans 15 amino acids.